Below, one TCR beta chain is given with its context. V lost 4 bases, J lost 4 bases, and 10 bases lay in between. The CDR3 is 13 residues long. CDR1 PRHDT and CDR2 FYEKMQ come from the germline V gene (reference sequence). Investigators isolated RNA and reverse transcribed it into cDNA to act as the sequencing template. The method was immunoSEQ multiplex PCR; TCRdb's version includes in-frame clones alone and lacks a portion of them. This repertoire shows around 300,000 clones, 60% found once; its top ten account for roughly 0.88%. These data are taken from a study of CD8+ T cells in alopecia areata. Treatment indicated: oral pan-JAK inhibitor, 5-10 mg twice daily.

The J gene is TRBJ2-5, the V gene TRBV13, with D unclear. The source of this sequence is a human donor with alopecia areata. This specimen consisted of CD4+ T cells sorted from blood, obtained around week 54, from a patient treated with tofacitinib. The CDR3 region has the DNA TGTGCCAGCAGCTCCCCGTTCGTAGAGACCCAGTACTTC. Translated: CASSSPFVETQYF.